This T cell receptor beta chain was identified in a study of cytomegalovirus exposure and HLA in healthy donors. This CDR3 has 13 amino acids. Trimming stripped 5 bases from V and 4 bases from J, with 13 bases between. In germline, CDR1 is GTSNPN, CDR2 SVGIG (reference sequence). Primers included in the PCR were 60 Vbeta and 13 Jbeta primers. Only in-frame clones appear in the TCRdb table, and some are missing; sequencing was by immunoSEQ multiplex PCR. Among some 110,000 clones listed, about two thirds were seen once. Study-level points and caveats: In a later analysis, at a false discovery rate of 0.05, roughly 17,000 TCR beta sequences were associated with HLA alleles. Earlier analysis found most TCR beta V segments productive about 87% or about 30% of the time. Some TCR beta chains (about 170 of them) were listed as cytomegalovirus-associated. Presence/absence analyses assumed roughly uniform sequencing depth across donors, which may not hold.

On this clone itself: Its antigen is as yet unknown.

The chain links TRBV30 to TRBJ2-3, with a tentative D call TRBD1 (6 bases). Sample: PBMCs. The receptor was derived from a man aged 55 to 70 in good health and CMV-seropositive. CDR3 sequence: CAWGQLKADTQYF. CDR3 DNA sequence: TGTGCCTGGGGACAGTTAAAGGCAGATACGCAGTATTTT.